Following are 14 T cell receptor beta chains from one sample sequenced in a study of blood T cell repertoires in COVID-19. The table came from immunoSEQ multiplex PCR; TCRdb's copy has only in-frame clones and leaves some out. This table has about 94,000 clones, roughly 84% appearing once. What was sequenced was peripheral blood. The origin of the receptors is a man in his 60s with acute or convalescent COVID-19.

This chain connects TRBV6-5 to TRBJ1-1; tentative D call: TRBD1 (5 bases). The V end lost 2 bases, the J end lost 1 base, and 5 bases lay between the germline ends. This CDR3 has 13 amino acids. CDR1 MNHEY and CDR2 SVGAGI come from the germline V gene. The CDR3 here is CASSYQGNTEAFF. The CDR3 DNA is TGTGCCAGCAGTTACCAGGGGAACACTGAAGCTTTCTTT.

The chain links TRBV19 to TRBJ1-5; D not resolved. Germline CDR1 is LNHDA and CDR2 is SQIVND (reference sequence). The CDR3 is 16 residues long. Trimming removed 4 bases from V and 2 bases from J, with 15 bases in between. The CDR3 DNA reads TGTGCCAGTAGTAGCTACCGGGAAAAGGGCAATCAGCCCCAGCATTTT. Encoded protein: CASSSYREKGNQPQHF.

In this sample, this clone turned up a few times. The chain recombines TRBV19 with TRBJ1-2; TRBD1 might be the D (6 bases). The CDR3 is 16 residues long. Germline CDR1 reads LNHDA; CDR2 reads SQIVND (reference sequence). The ends were cut back, 4 bases at V and 2 bases at J, with 17 bases in the middle. CDR3 in DNA: TGTGCCAGTAGTAACACAGGGATTTGGTCAAACTATGGCTACACCTTC. Translation: CASSNTGIWSNYGYTF.

The chain carries TRBV7-8 and TRBJ2-7; no clear D. The CDR3 spans 13 residues. V was shortened by 2 bases and J by 3 bases, with 8 bases between the two germline ends. Germline V CDR1 and CDR2: SGHVS, FQNEAQ. The CDR3 spells CASSLNSLYEQYF. The CDR3 DNA is TGTGCCAGCAGCTTAAATTCCCTCTACGAGCAGTACTTC.

The J gene is TRBJ2-3, the V gene TRBV25-1, with D possibly matching TRBD2 (5 bases). There are 15 residues in the CDR3. The germline V gene has CDR1 MGHDK and CDR2 SYGVNS. The V and J ends lost 2 bases and 0 bases respectively, with 9 bases between them. Here the CDR3 reads CASSEGRGSTDTQYF. In nucleotides, the CDR3 is TGTGCCAGCAGTGAAGGACGGGGTAGCACAGATACGCAGTATTTT.

The chain couples TRBV2 to TRBJ1-5, with D tentatively TRBD1 (5 bases). Trimming cost V 7 bases and J 3 bases, with 13 bases left between them. Germline V gene sequence: CDR1 SNHLY, CDR2 FYNNEI. The CDR3 is 14 residues long. CDR3 loop: CASTRGGDNQPQHF. The CDR3 nucleotides read TGTGCCAGCACCCGGGGAGGGGACAATCAGCCCCAGCATTTT. Filled out from reference TRBV2 and TRBJ1-5, the complete variable domain reads EPEVTQTPSHQVTQMGQEVILRCVPISNHLYFYWYRQILGQKVEFLVSFYNNEISEKSEIFDDQFSVERPDGSNFTLKIRSTKLEDSAMYFCASTRGGDNQPQHFGDGTRLSIL.

This clone was seen a single time. The chain couples TRBV5-6 to TRBJ1-2; TRBD1 aligns across 10 bases. The CDR3 covers 15 residues. V lost 0 bases to trimming and J lost 8 bases; unmatched junction nucleotides: 7. The germline V gene has CDR1 SGHDT and CDR2 YYEEEE. For the CDR3, the DNA is TGTGCCAGCAGCTTGGACCGACAGGGGGCCGGCGGCTACACCTTC. The encoded protein is CASSLDRQGAGGYTF.

The chain is built from TRBV10-3 and TRBJ2-2; 8 nucleotides line up with TRBD1. The germline V gene has CDR1 ENHRY and CDR2 SYGVKD. V dropped 2 bases and J dropped 6; count of bases not matched to a gene: 2. The CDR3 spans 14 residues. In DNA form, the CDR3 reads TGTGCCATCAGTGAGCGGACAGGGTCCGGGGAGCTGTTTTTT. It encodes CAISERTGSGELFF.

The chain has TRBV20-1 and TRBJ1-1, with D possibly being TRBD1 (6 bases). CDR1 is DFQATT, CDR2 SNEGSKA, per germline (reference sequence). The CDR3 contains 12 residues. The V end lost 6 bases, the J end lost 3 bases, and 11 bases lay between the germline ends. CDR3 bases: TGCAGTGCGAGTAGGGGGTACACTGAAGCTTTCTTT. It codes for CSASRGYTEAFF.

CDR3 amino acids: CSVDRVAGGRREQYF. CDR3 coding DNA: TGCAGCGTTGACAGGGTGGCAGGGGGGCGGCGGGAGCAGTACTTC. This chain uses TRBV29-1 with TRBJ2-7; D might be TRBD1 (7 bases). Deletions cut 3 bases from V and 7 bases from J, with 22 bases between. Germline CDR1 SQVTM, CDR2 ANQGSEA. This CDR3 spans 15 amino acids.

This chain connects TRBV2 to TRBJ2-2, with TRBD2 matching 10 bases. The V gene end was trimmed by 8 bases and the J gene end by 1 base; junction bases not matched to a gene: 7. The germline CDR1 and CDR2 sequences are SNHLY and FYNNEI. This CDR3 comprises 16 residues. Here the CDR3 reads CASQVTSGVNTGELFF. The CDR3 bases are TGTGCCAGCCAAGTTACTAGCGGGGTGAACACCGGGGAGCTGTTTTTT.

The chain joins TRBV15 to TRBJ1-5; 9 bases match TRBD1. Germline-derived CDR1 and CDR2 are LNHNV and YYDKDF (reference sequence). The V segment lost 3 bases and the J segment 7 bases; nucleotides outside the gene matches: 13. The CDR3 is 17 amino acids. The CDR3 sequence is CATSRGLDRGRGQPQHF. CDR3 DNA: TGTGCCACCAGCAGGGGGTTGGACAGGGGAAGAGGACAGCCCCAGCATTTT.

The chain combines TRBV11-2 with TRBJ2-1; D is ambiguous. The CDR3 is made up of 13 amino acids. CDR1 SGHAT and CDR2 FQNNGV come from the germline V gene. V lost 1 base and J lost 9, with 10 bases in between. Here the CDR3 reads CASSLGQVSEQFF. The CDR3 nucleotides read TGTGCCAGCAGCTTAGGCCAAGTTAGTGAGCAGTTCTTC.

The chain links TRBV30 to TRBJ2-7; D might be TRBD1 (6 bases). The germline V and J ends were trimmed by 4 bases and 5 bases, with 15 bases remaining between them. The CDR3 contains 13 residues. The germline CDR1 and CDR2 sequences are GTSNPN and SVGIG (reference sequence). This CDR3 is CAWNRATRDEQYF. CDR3 DNA sequence: TGTGCCTGGAACAGGGCAACTAGGGACGAGCAGTACTTC.